A selection of T cell receptor beta chains follows, all from one sample in a study of cytomegalovirus exposure and HLA in healthy donors. Measured with immunoSEQ multiplex PCR; TCRdb has only the in-frame clones, and not every one. This table has 160,000 or so clones, roughly 85% appearing once. The sample consisted of PBMCs. The receptor set was obtained from a man aged 18 to 29 in good health and CMV-seropositive. Each CDR3 is given with its conserved first and last residue. The order of the fields is J gene, clone size, D gene, V gene, CDR3 protein, CDR3 DNA. The D gene is left open where the match is weak. Size tells how often a clone was seen (once, few, many) or the class of an expanded clone, and some rows leave it out.

J gene: TRBJ1-2
clone size: .
D gene: TRBD1
V gene: TRBV7-9
CDR3 protein: CASSLARAGGGYGYTF
CDR3 DNA: TGTGCCAGCAGCTTAGCGCGGGCAGGGGGCGGCTATGGCTACACCTTC

J gene: TRBJ1-1
clone size: .
D gene: .
V gene: TRBV28
CDR3 protein: CASSGSTEAFF
CDR3 DNA: TGTGCCAGCAGTGGTAGCACTGAAGCTTTCTTT

J gene: TRBJ2-7
clone size: .
D gene: TRBD1
V gene: TRBV5-6
CDR3 protein: CASHLMTGTGRYEQYF
CDR3 DNA: TGTGCCAGTCACTTGATGACCGGGACAGGGAGGTACGAGCAGTACTTC

J gene: TRBJ2-3
clone size: .
D gene: TRBD2
V gene: TRBV28
CDR3 protein: CASSTSGSGTDTQYF
CDR3 DNA: TGTGCCAGCAGTACTAGCGGGAGCGGCACAGATACGCAGTATTTT

J gene: TRBJ2-2
clone size: .
D gene: TRBD1
V gene: TRBV7-9
CDR3 protein: CASSPPGGPNTGELFF
CDR3 DNA: TGTGCCAGCAGCCCTCCAGGGGGACCGAACACCGGGGAGCTGTTTTTT

J gene: TRBJ2-7
clone size: few
D gene: .
V gene: TRBV6-1
CDR3 protein: CASGSGHPVYEQYF
CDR3 DNA: TGTGCCAGCGGTTCGGGACACCCAGTCTACGAGCAGTACTTC

J gene: TRBJ1-2
clone size: .
D gene: TRBD1
V gene: TRBV29-1
CDR3 protein: CSVAQGQGRYGYTF
CDR3 DNA: TGCAGCGTCGCCCAGGGACAGGGACGGTATGGCTACACCTTC

J gene: TRBJ1-2
clone size: .
D gene: .
V gene: TRBV14
CDR3 protein: CASSQAGGPNYGYTF
CDR3 DNA: TGTGCCAGCAGCCAAGCCGGGGGACCTAACTATGGCTACACCTTC

J gene: TRBJ1-5
clone size: .
D gene: .
V gene: TRBV6-5
CDR3 protein: CASSQGRQPQHF
CDR3 DNA: TGTGCCAGCAGTCAGGGGCGTCAGCCCCAGCATTTT

J gene: TRBJ1-1
clone size: .
D gene: .
V gene: TRBV19
CDR3 protein: CASNLRPSTEAFF
CDR3 DNA: TGTGCCAGTAACCTACGCCCTTCAACTGAAGCTTTCTTT

J gene: TRBJ1-1
clone size: few
D gene: .
V gene: TRBV6-1
CDR3 protein: CASRSTAGLSDAFF
CDR3 DNA: TGTGCCAGCCGTTCAACCGCGGGGCTGTCGGACGCTTTCTTT

J gene: TRBJ2-7
clone size: .
D gene: TRBD1
V gene: TRBV10-3
CDR3 protein: CAISDSTGDEQYF
CDR3 DNA: TGTGCCATCAGTGACTCGACAGGGGACGAGCAGTACTTC

J gene: TRBJ1-2
clone size: .
D gene: TRBD1
V gene: TRBV18
CDR3 protein: CASSSRQGDRYGYTF
CDR3 DNA: TGTGCCAGCTCATCTCGACAGGGAGACCGATATGGCTACACCTTC

J gene: TRBJ1-1
clone size: .
D gene: .
V gene: TRBV7-8
CDR3 protein: CASSLTPENTEAFF
CDR3 DNA: TGTGCCAGCAGCTTAACGCCAGAGAACACTGAAGCTTTCTTT

J gene: TRBJ1-1
clone size: .
D gene: .
V gene: TRBV7-9
CDR3 protein: CASSFAGGRPNTEAFF
CDR3 DNA: TGTGCCAGCAGCTTCGCGGGGGGAAGGCCGAACACTGAAGCTTTCTTT

J gene: TRBJ1-1
clone size: .
D gene: .
V gene: TRBV5-4
CDR3 protein: CASSRDGGNTEAFF
CDR3 DNA: TGTGCCAGCAGCCGCGACGGGGGGAACACTGAAGCTTTCTTT

J gene: TRBJ2-7
clone size: .
D gene: TRBD1
V gene: TRBV18
CDR3 protein: CASSPPGQGGYEQYF
CDR3 DNA: TGTGCCAGCTCACCACCGGGACAGGGAGGGTACGAGCAGTACTTC

J gene: TRBJ1-2
clone size: .
D gene: TRBD1
V gene: TRBV5-6
CDR3 protein: CAPSGQVYGYTF
CDR3 DNA: TGTGCTCCCTCCGGACAGGTCTATGGCTACACCTTC

J gene: TRBJ2-7
clone size: .
D gene: TRBD1
V gene: TRBV5-4
CDR3 protein: CASSPGTGSEQYF
CDR3 DNA: TGTGCCAGCAGCCCCGGGACAGGGTCCGAGCAGTACTTC

J gene: TRBJ1-4
clone size: .
D gene: .
V gene: TRBV7-9
CDR3 protein: CASSFPSASNEKLFF
CDR3 DNA: TGTGCCAGCAGCTTTCCGTCAGCGTCTAATGAAAAACTGTTTTTT

J gene: TRBJ2-3
clone size: .
D gene: TRBD2
V gene: TRBV7-9
CDR3 protein: CASRGLAGGVGTDTQYF
CDR3 DNA: TGTGCCAGCCGGGGGCTAGCGGGAGGGGTCGGCACAGATACGCAGTATTTT

J gene: TRBJ1-4
clone size: .
D gene: TRBD1
V gene: TRBV6-5
CDR3 protein: CASSRQGAREKLFF
CDR3 DNA: TGTGCCAGCAGTCGACAGGGGGCGCGTGAAAAACTGTTTTTT

J gene: TRBJ2-5
clone size: .
D gene: TRBD1
V gene: TRBV5-1
CDR3 protein: CASERQGAGETQYF
CDR3 DNA: TGCGCCAGTGAGAGGCAGGGGGCTGGAGAGACCCAGTACTTC

J gene: TRBJ2-1
clone size: .
D gene: .
V gene: TRBV4-1
CDR3 protein: CASSLQGPLYNEQFF
CDR3 DNA: TGCGCCAGCAGCCTCCAGGGTCCGCTATACAATGAGCAGTTCTTC

J gene: TRBJ2-1
clone size: once
D gene: .
V gene: TRBV30
CDR3 protein: CAWRRGSLRYNEQFF
CDR3 DNA: TGTGCCTGGAGAAGAGGATCTCTGAGGTACAATGAGCAGTTCTTC

J gene: TRBJ1-1
clone size: .
D gene: .
V gene: TRBV7-8
CDR3 protein: CASSLFTSNTEAFF
CDR3 DNA: TGTGCCAGCAGCTTATTCACTTCGAACACTGAAGCTTTCTTT

J gene: TRBJ2-7
clone size: .
D gene: .
V gene: TRBV7-9
CDR3 protein: CASSLLGSTYEQYF
CDR3 DNA: TGTGCCAGCAGCCTTCTCGGGAGTACGTACGAGCAGTACTTC

J gene: TRBJ1-1
clone size: once
D gene: .
V gene: TRBV5-4
CDR3 protein: CASSLSGMRTEAFF
CDR3 DNA: TGTGCCAGCAGCTTATCGGGGATGAGGACTGAAGCTTTCTTT

J gene: TRBJ1-1
clone size: .
D gene: TRBD1
V gene: TRBV11-2
CDR3 protein: CASSLGQGLNTEAFF
CDR3 DNA: TGTGCCAGCAGCTTGGGACAGGGGTTGAACACTGAAGCTTTCTTT

J gene: TRBJ2-7
clone size: .
D gene: .
V gene: TRBV28
CDR3 protein: CASSSEVSSHEQYF
CDR3 DNA: TGTGCCAGCAGCTCTGAGGTGTCCTCCCACGAGCAGTACTTC

J gene: TRBJ2-7
clone size: once
D gene: TRBD1
V gene: TRBV19
CDR3 protein: CASSSGTGEIYEQYF
CDR3 DNA: TGTGCCAGTAGTTCCGGGACAGGGGAAATCTACGAGCAGTACTTC

J gene: TRBJ2-3
clone size: .
D gene: TRBD1
V gene: TRBV28
CDR3 protein: CASSPPGQVSDTQYF
CDR3 DNA: TGTGCCAGCAGTCCTCCCGGACAGGTATCAGATACGCAGTATTTT

J gene: TRBJ2-4
clone size: .
D gene: TRBD2
V gene: TRBV19
CDR3 protein: CASTGLAGESKNIQYF
CDR3 DNA: TGTGCCAGTACTGGACTAGCGGGAGAGTCCAAAAACATTCAGTACTTC

J gene: TRBJ2-5
clone size: few
D gene: TRBD1
V gene: TRBV19
CDR3 protein: CASTRGSETQYF
CDR3 DNA: TGTGCCAGTACCAGGGGGTCAGAGACCCAGTACTTC

J gene: TRBJ1-2
clone size: .
D gene: .
V gene: TRBV27
CDR3 protein: CASSLTGEKGYTF
CDR3 DNA: TGTGCCAGCAGTTTAACGGGGGAGAAAGGCTACACCTTC

J gene: TRBJ2-2
clone size: .
D gene: .
V gene: TRBV30
CDR3 protein: CAWSVVFAEGELFF
CDR3 DNA: TGTGCCTGGAGTGTAGTGTTCGCGGAGGGAGAGCTGTTTTTT

J gene: TRBJ2-7
clone size: once
D gene: .
V gene: TRBV2
CDR3 protein: CASTRDSAEQYF
CDR3 DNA: TGTGCCAGCACCCGGGACTCCGCCGAGCAGTACTTC

J gene: TRBJ2-3
clone size: once
D gene: .
V gene: TRBV6-5
CDR3 protein: CASSYSGGSTDTQYF
CDR3 DNA: TGTGCCAGCAGTTACTCTGGCGGGTCCACAGATACGCAGTATTTT

J gene: TRBJ1-5
clone size: .
D gene: .
V gene: TRBV27
CDR3 protein: CASSWGDNQPQHF
CDR3 DNA: TGTGCCAGCAGTTGGGGGGACAATCAGCCCCAGCATTTT

J gene: TRBJ2-2
clone size: .
D gene: TRBD1
V gene: TRBV6-1
CDR3 protein: CASSNRDRVDGELFF
CDR3 DNA: TGTGCCAGCAGCAACCGGGACAGGGTCGACGGGGAGCTGTTTTTT

J gene: TRBJ1-1
clone size: .
D gene: .
V gene: TRBV4-2
CDR3 protein: CASSQGGGADSEAFF
CDR3 DNA: TGTGCCAGCAGCCAAGGAGGCGGGGCGGATTCTGAAGCTTTCTTT

J gene: TRBJ2-1
clone size: .
D gene: TRBD2
V gene: TRBV5-1
CDR3 protein: CASSYTGLASNEQFF
CDR3 DNA: TGCGCCAGCAGCTATACGGGACTAGCATCCAATGAGCAGTTCTTC

J gene: TRBJ2-1
clone size: once
D gene: TRBD1
V gene: TRBV27
CDR3 protein: CASSTGARQFF
CDR3 DNA: TGTGCCAGCAGCACAGGGGCCCGGCAGTTCTTC

J gene: TRBJ2-7
clone size: .
D gene: TRBD2
V gene: TRBV27
CDR3 protein: CASSLGLNSYEQYF
CDR3 DNA: TGTGCCAGCAGCCTGGGACTAAACTCCTACGAGCAGTACTTC

J gene: TRBJ1-2
clone size: .
D gene: TRBD1
V gene: TRBV6-5
CDR3 protein: CASSASPGGGRYTF
CDR3 DNA: TGTGCCAGCAGTGCTTCCCCAGGGGGCGGCCGGTACACCTTC

J gene: TRBJ1-1
clone size: .
D gene: .
V gene: TRBV7-8
CDR3 protein: CASSFRKVPGLRGTEAFF
CDR3 DNA: TGTGCCAGCAGCTTTAGAAAGGTCCCGGGACTTCGTGGTACTGAAGCTTTCTTT

J gene: TRBJ1-1
clone size: .
D gene: .
V gene: TRBV7-9
CDR3 protein: CASTLTGDSNTEAFF
CDR3 DNA: TGTGCCAGCACCCTAACCGGGGACTCGAACACTGAAGCTTTCTTT

J gene: TRBJ2-7
clone size: .
D gene: .
V gene: TRBV29-1
CDR3 protein: CSATGVGWYEQYF
CDR3 DNA: TGCAGCGCCACGGGGGTTGGTTGGTACGAGCAGTACTTC